The source of this T cell receptor (beta chain) is a study of T cell changes during pregnancy in multiple sclerosis. The table came from immunoSEQ multiplex PCR; TCRdb's copy has only in-frame clones and leaves some out. The data contain about 28,000 clones, 89% of them singletons. Germline V gene lookup returns CDR1 MGHDK and CDR2 SYGVNS. The CDR3 sequence is 12 residues long. This clone occurred a few times. At one of its ends the junction is not consistent with the germline gene, which may arise from a read error. The sequences come from CD4+ T cells from peripheral blood mononuclear cells, collected in the first trimester of pregnancy. The J gene is TRBJ2-7, the V gene TRBV25-1; D unclear. The TCR comes from a female donor in good health, enrolled as a control in a pregnancy study. CDR3 amino acids: CASSEGLGRPHF. The DNA of the CDR3 is TGTGCCAGCAGTGAAGGGCTGGGCAGGCCTCACTTC.